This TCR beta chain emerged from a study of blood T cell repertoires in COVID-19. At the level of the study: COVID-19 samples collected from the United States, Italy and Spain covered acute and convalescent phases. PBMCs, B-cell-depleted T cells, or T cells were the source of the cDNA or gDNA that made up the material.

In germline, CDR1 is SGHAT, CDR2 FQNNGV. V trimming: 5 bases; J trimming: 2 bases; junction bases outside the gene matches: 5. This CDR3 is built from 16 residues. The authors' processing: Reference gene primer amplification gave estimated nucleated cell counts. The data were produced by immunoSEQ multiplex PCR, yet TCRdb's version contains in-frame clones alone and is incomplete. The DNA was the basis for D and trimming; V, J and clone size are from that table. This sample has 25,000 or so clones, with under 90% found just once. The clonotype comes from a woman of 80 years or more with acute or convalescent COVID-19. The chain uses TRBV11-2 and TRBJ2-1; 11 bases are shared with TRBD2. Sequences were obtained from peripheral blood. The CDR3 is CASSHRSGRAYNEQFF. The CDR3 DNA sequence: TGTGCCAGCAGCCACCGTAGCGGGAGGGCCTACAATGAGCAGTTCTTC.